This T cell receptor (beta chain) derives from a study of blood T cell repertoires in COVID-19. About the study: Some COVID-19 samples were acute and others convalescent; all came from the United States, Italy and Spain.

V lost 0 bases and J 3 bases, leaving 24 bases between the germline ends. The CDR3 is 20 amino acids. CDR1 and CDR2 (germline): LGHNA, YNFKEQ. Original handling: Quantification of nucleated cells was approximated via reference gene primer amplification. Here immunoSEQ multiplex PCR was the method, and the copy in TCRdb shows in-frame clones only, minus some. D and trimming come from the DNA, and the V and J calls and clone size come from that table. This sample yields more than 150,000 clones, of which less than 85% are seen a single time; 5.5% to 7.5% belongs to the top ten. Sequenced material: peripheral blood. This chain links TRBV4-2 with TRBJ2-1, with D perhaps TRBD2 (6 bases). The clonotype originates from a human donor in a cohort sampled during active COVID-19. The chain's CDR3 is CASSQDPRVGPRRDYNEQFF. CDR3 in DNA: TGTGCCAGCAGCCAAGATCCCCGGGTTGGCCCGCGGCGGGACTACAATGAGCAGTTCTTC.